These 26 T cell receptor beta chains were sequenced from one sample in a study of a mutant IDH1 vaccine in newly diagnosed glioma. Stated time point: week 23, last vaccination. Every single dose of the vaccine, 300 ug of mutant IDH1 20-mer peptide, came with topical imiquimod. Antigens of these TCRs are unknown. Assay used: immunoSEQ multiplex PCR; TCRdb lists only in-frame clones, some missing. The table includes approximately 70,000 clones, 75% to 90% detected once. The sample consisted of PBMCs, taken from a glioma patient whose treatment included an IDH1 peptide vaccine. The receptors were gathered from a man aged 18-30 years with glioma.

The chain links TRBV2 to TRBJ2-2, with D possibly matching TRBD1 (5 bases). Germline lookup yields CDR1 SNHLY and CDR2 FYNNEI. The CDR3 contains 15 residues. V gave up 6 bases and J gave up 0 bases, with 11 bases separating them. Written as DNA, the CDR3 is TGTGCCAGCAGACAGGTTTTCGCGAACACCGGGGAGCTGTTTTTT. It specifies CASRQVFANTGELFF.

The chain recombines TRBV10-3 with TRBJ1-5; D is ambiguous. The CDR3 is 14 residues long. The germline gives CDR1 ENHRY, CDR2 SYGVKD. V was pared by 7 bases and J by 4 bases, with 14 bases between. The CDR3 region is CAIKEGRGNQPQHF. Written as DNA, the CDR3 is TGTGCCATCAAGGAAGGGCGAGGTAATCAGCCCCAGCATTTT.

This rearrangement joins TRBV5-1 to TRBJ1-3, with a weak D call TRBD1 (5 bases). Germline CDR1 reads SGHRS; CDR2 reads YFSETQ. This CDR3 region has 16 residues. Between the trimmed V and J ends, which lost 3 bases and 4 bases, there was a span of 17 bases. The DNA for the CDR3 is TGCGCCAGCAGCTCTGGTGTCGGGGGATCAGGAAACACCATATATTTT. The encoded protein is CASSSGVGGSGNTIYF.

This chain uses TRBV19 with TRBJ2-7; 11 nucleotides line up with TRBD2. Trimming took 3 bases from V and 3 from J; bases not matched to a gene: 4. The CDR3 totals 15 residues. Germline assignment: CDR1 LNHDA and CDR2 SQIVND (reference sequence). CDR3: CASSMLTSGSYEQYF. The CDR3 region has the DNA TGTGCCAGTAGTATGCTAACTAGCGGGAGCTACGAGCAGTACTTC.

Only a few counts were recorded for this clone. This CDR3 is CAGSYTPQNSPLHF. The CDR3 DNA is TGTGCCGGATCATACACCCCCCAGAATTCACCCCTCCACTTT. This chain joins TRBV30 and TRBJ1-6; D remains ambiguous. Germline V CDR1 and CDR2: GTSNPN, SVGIG (reference sequence). V was trimmed by 8 bases and J by 7 bases, leaving 18 bases between them. The CDR3 is 14 residues long.

The chain carries TRBV9 and TRBJ2-3, with TRBD2 matching over 9 bases. Germline trimming cut 4 bases from V and 1 base from J; bases unmatched to any gene: 7. Germline loops: CDR1 SGDLS, CDR2 YYNGEE. The CDR3 extends over 16 amino acids. CDR3 loop: CASSSPSGVRTDTQYF. The CDR3 nucleotides are TGTGCCAGCAGCTCCCCTAGCGGGGTTCGCACAGATACGCAGTATTTT.

This clone was found once. The rearrangement joins TRBV18 to TRBJ1-5; 9 bases are a match to TRBD1. J gave up 4 bases and V 6 bases, and 4 bases lay outside the gene matches. CDR3 length: 14 residues. Per germline, CDR1 KGHSH and CDR2 LQKENI. This chain's CDR3 is CASSQGQGNQPQHF. DNA for the CDR3: TGTGCCAGCTCCCAGGGACAGGGAAATCAGCCCCAGCATTTT.

This chain connects TRBV27 to TRBJ2-7, with D possibly being TRBD1 (5 bases). V lost 3 bases and J lost 1, with 16 bases in between. Germline V gene lookup returns CDR1 MNHEY and CDR2 SMNVEV (reference sequence). The CDR3 has 16 amino acids. CDR3 in DNA: TGTGCCAGCAGTTTCGTCCGAGGCAGGGTTTCCTACGAGCAGTACTTC. Translated, it gives CASSFVRGRVSYEQYF.

The J gene is TRBJ1-2, the V gene TRBV27; D gene ambiguous. V was clipped by 4 bases and J by 2 bases, with 8 bases between them. The CDR3 consists of 13 residues. The germline gives CDR1 MNHEY, CDR2 SMNVEV (reference sequence). CDR3: CASSYAGNYGYTF. CDR3 nucleotides: TGTGCCAGCAGTTACGCAGGCAACTATGGCTACACCTTC.

This clone has only a few counts. The V and J genes are TRBV7-2 and TRBJ1-1; TRBD1 is a possible D gene (5 bases). The CDR3 is made up of 13 amino acids. Germline V gene lookup returns CDR1 SGHTA and CDR2 FQGNSA. With 6 bases removed from V and 1 base from J, the gap between germline ends came to 9 bases. The CDR3 bases are TGTGCCAGCAGAAGACAGAAGAACACTGAAGCTTTCTTT. Its translation: CASRRQKNTEAFF.

The J gene is TRBJ2-6, the V gene TRBV4-3; D is possibly TRBD2 (6 bases). The CDR3 contains 18 residues. V lost 3 bases and J 0 bases, leaving 15 bases between the germline ends. Germline loops: CDR1 LGHNA, CDR2 YSLEER. CDR3 amino acids: CASSQDPGLSSGANVLTF. In DNA form, the CDR3 reads TGCGCCAGCAGCCAGGACCCGGGACTTAGCTCTGGGGCCAACGTCCTGACTTTC.

The chain is built from TRBV6-6 and TRBJ2-5; 7 bases map to TRBD1. The CDR3 spans 15 residues. Germline CDR1 MNHNY, CDR2 SVGAGI (reference sequence). V lost 2 bases to trimming and J lost 2 bases; unmatched junction nucleotides: 5. The CDR3, as DNA: TGTGCCAGCAGTTACCCGACAGGGCTACAAGAGACCCAGTACTTC. The encoded protein is CASSYPTGLQETQYF.

This rearrangement joins TRBV28 to TRBJ2-4; D not resolved. The CDR3 extends over 12 amino acids. CDR1 and CDR2 from the germline V gene are MDHEN and SYDVKM. V lost 11 bases and J lost 9, with 17 bases in between. In DNA, the CDR3 is TGTGCCGTTCAAAGGCCGGCGAGCATTCAGTACTTC. Amino acid sequence: CAVQRPASIQYF.

The chain links TRBV30 to TRBJ1-2; D ambiguous. Trimming pared 1 base from V and 3 bases from J, leaving 12 bases between. The CDR3 is made up of 14 amino acids. Germline loops: CDR1 GTSNPN, CDR2 SVGIG (reference sequence). The CDR3 sequence is CAWSEGGWDYGYTF. CDR3 bases: TGTGCCTGGAGTGAGGGTGGGTGGGACTATGGCTACACCTTC.

The chain couples TRBV5-8 to TRBJ2-3; D call uncertain. CDR3 length equals 11 residues. Germline V lookup: CDR1 SGHTS, CDR2 YDEGEE. V was trimmed by 2 bases and J by 5 bases, leaving 3 bases between them. CDR3 residues: CASSFGDTQYF. The CDR3 nucleotides are TGTGCCAGCAGCTTCGGAGATACGCAGTATTTT.

The rearrangement links TRBV4-1 to TRBJ2-7; TRBD1 is a possible D gene (5 bases). Germline lookup yields CDR1 MGHRA and CDR2 YSYEKL. The CDR3 covers 13 residues. Between the trimmed V and J ends, which lost 3 bases and 3 bases, there was a span of 9 bases. Here the CDR3 reads CASSHDSDYEQYF. The CDR3 DNA reads TGCGCCAGCAGCCACGACAGTGACTACGAGCAGTACTTC.

The genes are TRBV2 and TRBJ2-7, with 7 bases fitting TRBD2. Germline CDR1 SNHLY, CDR2 FYNNEI. V lost 6 bases to trimming and J lost 2 bases; unmatched junction nucleotides: 13. This CDR3 has 16 amino acids. The CDR3 coding sequence is TGTGCCAGCAGGACTTGGGCGAGCGGGACCACCTACGAGCAGTACTTC. Translation gives CASRTWASGTTYEQYF.

This chain connects TRBV7-2 to TRBJ2-7, with 12 bases identical to TRBD2. Looked up from germline, CDR1 is SGHTA and CDR2 is FQGNSA. The CDR3 runs 17 residues. V dropped 5 bases and J dropped 2; count of bases not matched to a gene: 10. CDR3 region: CASSTIWTSGNPYEQYF. The DNA for the CDR3 is TGTGCCAGCAGCACGATATGGACTAGCGGGAACCCCTACGAGCAGTACTTC.

The CDR3 DNA is TGTGCCAGCAGCGCTATCGGACTAGCGGAAGAGACCCAGTACTTC. This translates into CASSAIGLAEETQYF. The chain employs TRBV27 and TRBJ2-5; TRBD2 agrees at 10 bases. Unmatched junction bases numbered 7, after V lost 6 bases and J lost 3 bases. The CDR3 totals 15 residues. Germline lookup yields CDR1 MNHEY and CDR2 SMNVEV (reference sequence).

J is TRBJ2-7 and V is TRBV5-6, with D unresolved. The CDR3 loop spans 15 amino acids. The germline CDR1 and CDR2 sequences are SGHDT and YYEEEE. Trimming took 3 bases from V and 2 from J, leaving 15 bases between them. The CDR3 spells CASSSSVGLPYEQYF. In nucleotides, the CDR3 is TGTGCCAGCAGCTCCTCGGTTGGGCTCCCCTACGAGCAGTACTTC. Together with reference TRBV5-6 and TRBJ2-7, the CDR3 gives the full variable domain: DAGVTQSPTHLIKTRGQQVTLRCSPKSGHDTVSWYQQALGQGPQFIFQYYEEEERQRGNFPDRFSGHQFPNYSSELNVNALLLGDSALYLCASSSSVGLPYEQYFGPGTRLTVT.

The V call is TRBV29-1, the J call TRBJ2-5; 7 bases line up with TRBD1. CDR3 length equals 12 residues. Germline loops: CDR1 SQVTM, CDR2 ANQGSEA. The junction had 4 bases not matched to a gene; V was cut back by 5 bases and J by 4 bases. The CDR3 DNA reads TGCAGCGTTCATCCAGGGGGAGAGACCCAGTACTTC. Protein sequence: CSVHPGGETQYF. The entire variable domain, with the rest obtained from reference TRBV29-1 and TRBJ2-5, is as follows: SAVISQKPSRDICQRGTSLTIQCQVDSQVTMMFWYRQQPGQSLTLIATANQGSEATYESGFVIDKFPISRPNLTFSTLTVSNMSPEDSSIYLCSVHPGGETQYFGPGTRLLVL.

This chain uses TRBV7-9 with TRBJ1-2; the D gene is possibly TRBD1 (5 bases). This CDR3 comprises 15 residues. The V end lost 1 base, the J end lost 8 bases, and 17 bases lay between the germline ends. Germline values: CDR1 SEHNR, CDR2 FQNEAQ (reference sequence). The CDR3 DNA sequence: TGTGCCAGCAGCTTAGGGGGGACGGACTGGGGAGGCTACACCTTC. It yields the protein CASSLGGTDWGGYTF.

The chain carries TRBV6-6 and TRBJ1-5; maybe TRBD1 (6 bases). The CDR3 covers 14 residues. Germline V gives CDR1 MNHNY, CDR2 SVGAGI (reference sequence). Trimming removed 0 bases at V and 5 bases at J, with 8 bases between. The CDR3 bases are TGTGCCAGCAGTTACTCGGACAGCTATCAGCCCCAGCATTTT. It is translated as CASSYSDSYQPQHF.

This clone was observed a few times. The chain recombines TRBV30 with TRBJ1-2; no clear D. The germline gives CDR1 GTSNPN, CDR2 SVGIG (reference sequence). This CDR3 region has 13 residues. V was pared by 0 bases and J by 10 bases, with 15 bases between. The CDR3 reads CAWSVAVGRDYTF. The CDR3 DNA follows: TGTGCCTGGAGTGTGGCGGTCGGGCGTGACTACACCTTC.

This chain connects TRBV9 to TRBJ2-7; possibly TRBD1 or TRBD2 for D (5 bases each). From germline, CDR1 is SGDLS and CDR2 YYNGEE. This CDR3 region has 15 residues. V lost 3 bases and J 3 bases, leaving 16 bases between the germline ends. CDR3 sequence: CASSAGPGQIYEQYF. Here the CDR3 DNA reads TGTGCCAGCAGCGCGGGGCCGGGGCAGATCTACGAGCAGTACTTC.

This clone was recorded a few times. The same CDR3 arises from other DNA sequences in this sample as well. The CDR3 reads CASSLGLAANTGELFF. The CDR3 coding sequence is TGTGCCAGCAGCTTAGGGTTAGCGGCCAACACCGGGGAGCTGTTTTTT. The chain combines TRBV7-6 with TRBJ2-2, with D tentatively TRBD2 (6 bases). The CDR3 length is 16 residues. Trimming cost V 1 base and J 2 bases, with 11 bases left between them. Looked up from germline, CDR1 is SGHVS and CDR2 is FNYEAQ.